This TCR beta chain was captured in a study of blood T cells in healthy people across ages. The table lists this clonotype with a few counts. The antigen remains unidentified. At one of its ends the junction is not consistent with the germline gene, which may arise from a read error. Study results and caveats: Whereas aged donors had fewer naive CD4+ cells, long-lived donors had more of them and higher diversity.

At least 5 micrograms of total RNA were extracted per sample. Combining a sample-barcoded 5' primer with a J-beta primer mix, a second PCR ran for roughly 6 to 12 cycles. TCRdb ran MiXCR on the 5' RACE reads and lists one entry per CDR3 protein. The table records more than 900,000 distinct CDR3 sequences, 25% to 35% of them present only once. The germline gives CDR1 SGHTA, CDR2 FQGNSA. CDR3 length: 13 residues. The same data also contributed to another study, on T cells of mothers and their children. That paper notes: The study obtained over 8.5 million TCR beta CDR3 reads per mother and a few million per child. The search for persistent microchimeric T cell clones detected none.

The genes are TRBV7-2 and TRBJ2-7, with D possibly TRBD2 on 6 matching bases. The receptor's source is a woman aged 40 to 49 in good health. The sample was blood. CDR3: CASSVAETYEQYF. The CDR3 DNA reads as TGTGCCAGCAGCGTAGCGGAAACCTACGAGCAGTACTTC.